Below, 8 T cell receptor beta chains from the same sample are listed, as sequenced in a study of T-cell memory formation after mild COVID-19 (TCRdb year 2021). The library was made by 5' RACE. The sequencer listed for this sample is Illumina NovaSeq 6000. Starting from the raw public reads, TCRdb applied fastp trimming at Q25, assembled clones with MiXCR and retained in-frame beta chains. Records with the same CDR3 protein are collapsed into one entry carrying the most frequent genes and DNA. The sample records around 30,000 distinct CDR3 sequences, more than 10% of which are singletons. Approximately 14% of the sample goes to the ten largest clones. Sample: PBMCs or a T cell subset sorted from them (not recorded which). Source of these receptors: an adult woman who had mild COVID-19 (a few samples of this study predate the infection). The sample titles of this study are shuffled in the database, so cell type and time point are left out; the donor was told from shared clones.

Relative to its sample, this clonotype is medium-sized (0.01 to 0.1%). The chain links TRBV10-3 to TRBJ1-1; weak D call: TRBD1 (6 bases). The germline V gene has CDR1 ENHRY and CDR2 SYGVKD. Trimming took 0 bases from V and 4 from J, leaving 15 bases between them. This CDR3 has 16 residues. The CDR3 sequence is CAISESRTAGGTEAFF. In nucleotides, the CDR3 is TGTGCCATCAGTGAGTCCCGGACAGCGGGCGGCACTGAAGCTTTCTTT.

This clonotype was observed many times. The chain is built from TRBV20-1 and TRBJ1-1, with a weak D call TRBD1 (6 bases). The germline V gene has CDR1 DFQATT and CDR2 SNEGSKA (reference sequence). The CDR3 sequence is 15 residues long. Trimming removed 3 bases at V and 2 bases at J, with 16 bases between. The CDR3 region is CSASNPGQGNTEAFF. The CDR3 DNA reads as TGCAGTGCTAGCAACCCGGGACAAGGCAACACTGAAGCTTTCTTT.

The V call is TRBV5-1, the J call TRBJ2-1; 14 bases align to TRBD2. The CDR3 totals 15 residues. Looked up from germline, CDR1 is SGHRS and CDR2 is YFSETQ. Losses at the gene ends were 3 bases for V and 7 bases for J; bases not matched to a gene: 3. CDR3: CASSSGTSGRNEQFF. CDR3 nucleotide sequence: TGCGCCAGCAGCTCCGGGACTAGCGGGAGAAATGAGCAGTTCTTC.

Ten or more counts support this clonotype. The chain recombines TRBV14 with TRBJ2-1; D is unclear. CDR1 and CDR2 (germline): SGHDN, FVKESK. Between the trimmed V and J ends, which lost 3 bases and 10 bases, there was a span of 7 bases. The CDR3 runs to 11 residues. Written as DNA, the CDR3 is TGTGCCAGCAGCCACCTGACAGAGCAGTTCTTC. It codes for CASSHLTEQFF.

This clonotype was detected many times. This sequence joins TRBV20-1 and TRBJ2-1; perhaps TRBD2 as D (6 bases). Between the trimmed V and J ends, which lost 2 bases and 4 bases, there was a span of 12 bases. The germline V gene has CDR1 DFQATT and CDR2 SNEGSKA (reference sequence). The CDR3 length is 14 residues. This CDR3 is CSARRLDAYNEQFF. As DNA, the CDR3 is TGCAGTGCTAGAAGACTAGATGCGTACAATGAGCAGTTCTTC.

The J gene is TRBJ2-3, the V gene TRBV12-3 or TRBV12-4; 8 bases match TRBD2. J was trimmed by 3 bases and V by 8 bases; bases with no gene match: 7. The CDR3 spans 14 residues. In DNA form, the CDR3 reads TGTGCCAGCGCTCTCGGGGGGGGGACAGATACGCAGTATTTT. Translating it yields CASALGGGTDTQYF.

This clonotype was recorded many times. This chain uses TRBV18 with TRBJ2-2; possibly TRBD1 for D (5 bases). The CDR3 covers 15 residues. V was cut by 2 bases and J by 5 bases, with 12 bases left in between. Germline lookup yields CDR1 KGHSH and CDR2 LQKENI. The CDR3 DNA is TGTGCCAGCTCACCAGATGCAGCAGGGACCGGGGAGCTGTTTTTT. Translated, it gives CASSPDAAGTGELFF. Complete variable domain (other parts from reference TRBV18 and TRBJ2-2): NAGVMQNPRHLVRRRGQEARLRCSPMKGHSHVYWYRQLPEEGLKFMVYLQKENIIDESGMPKERFSAEFPKEGPSILRIQQVVRGDSAAYFCASSPDAAGTGELFFGEGSRLTVL.

This chain joins TRBV7-6 and TRBJ2-4, with D possibly matching TRBD1 (5 bases). The CDR3 contains 16 residues. Germline loops: CDR1 SGHVS, CDR2 FNYEAQ. V lost 1 base, J lost 0 bases, and 10 bases lay in between. The CDR3 DNA follows: TGTGCCAGCAGCTTAGGGGGCAGGTTAGCCAAAAACATTCAGTACTTC. Translated: CASSLGGRLAKNIQYF. Full variable domain (missing parts from reference TRBV7-6 and TRBJ2-4): GAGVSQSPRYKVTKRGQDVALRCDPISGHVSLYWYRQALGQGPEFLTYFNYEAQQDKSGLPNDRFSAERPEGSISTLTIQRTEQRDSAMYRCASSLGGRLAKNIQYFGAGTRLSVL.